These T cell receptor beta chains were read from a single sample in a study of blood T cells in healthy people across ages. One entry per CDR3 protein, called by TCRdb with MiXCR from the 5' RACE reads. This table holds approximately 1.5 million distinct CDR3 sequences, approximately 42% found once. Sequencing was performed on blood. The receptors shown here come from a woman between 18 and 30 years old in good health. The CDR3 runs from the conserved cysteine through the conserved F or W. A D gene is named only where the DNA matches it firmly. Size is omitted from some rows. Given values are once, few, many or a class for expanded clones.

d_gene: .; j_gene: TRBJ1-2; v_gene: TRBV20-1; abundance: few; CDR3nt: TGCAGTGCTAGAGTTCGGGAGAGCATCTATGGCTACACCTTC; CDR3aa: CSARVRESIYGYTF
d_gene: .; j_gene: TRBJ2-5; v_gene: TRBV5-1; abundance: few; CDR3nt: TGCGCCAGCAGCTATGGACACCAACAAGAGACCCAGTACTTC; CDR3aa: CASSYGHQQETQYF
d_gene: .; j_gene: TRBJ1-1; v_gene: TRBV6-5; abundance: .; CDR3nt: TGTGCCAGCAGTTACTCGAGGAGGGGAGGTAGCACTGAAGCTTTCTTT; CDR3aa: CASSYSRRGGSTEAFF
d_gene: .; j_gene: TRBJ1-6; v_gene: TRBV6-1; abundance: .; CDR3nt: TGTGCCAGCAGTGAATCCGGGGCCCCGTTGTATAATTCACCCCTCCACTTT; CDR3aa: CASSESGAPLYNSPLHF
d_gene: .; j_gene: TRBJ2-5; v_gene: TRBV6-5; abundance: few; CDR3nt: TGTGCCAGCAGTACCTACGGGACCCAGTACTTC; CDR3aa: CASSTYGTQYF
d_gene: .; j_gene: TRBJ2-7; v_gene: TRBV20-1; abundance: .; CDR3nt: TGCAGTGCCGTGGGCCTGGAAATCCTTTCCTACGAGCAGTACTTC; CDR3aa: CSAVGLEILSYEQYF
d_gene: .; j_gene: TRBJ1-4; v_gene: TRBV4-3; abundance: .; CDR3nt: TGCGCCAGCAGCCTTTCGGGCTCAACATCAGAAAAACTGTTTTTT; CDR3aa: CASSLSGSTSEKLFF
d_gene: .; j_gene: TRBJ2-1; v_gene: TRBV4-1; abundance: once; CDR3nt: TGCGCCAGCAGCCAAGGCGTGACCGCCGGCTCCTACAATGGGCAGTTCTTC; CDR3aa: CASSQGVTAGSYNGQFF
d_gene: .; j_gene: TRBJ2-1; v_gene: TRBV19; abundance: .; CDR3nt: TGTGCCAGTATGCAGCCCGGCTCCTACAATGAGCAGTTCTTC; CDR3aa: CASMQPGSYNEQFF
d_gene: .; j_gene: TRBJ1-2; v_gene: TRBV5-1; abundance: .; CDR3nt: TGCGCCAGCAGCTTGGGGCGGGGACCGACCTTCTATGGCTACACCTTC; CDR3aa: CASSLGRGPTFYGYTF
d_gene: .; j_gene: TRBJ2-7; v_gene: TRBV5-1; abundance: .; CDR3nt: TGCGCCAGCAGCGGAGCAGGACTAACGAACTACGAGCAGTACTTC; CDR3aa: CASSGAGLTNYEQYF
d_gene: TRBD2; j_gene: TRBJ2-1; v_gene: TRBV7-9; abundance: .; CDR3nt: TGTGCCAGCAGCTCCTCGACTAGCGGTGAGCAGTTCTTC; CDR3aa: CASSSSTSGEQFF
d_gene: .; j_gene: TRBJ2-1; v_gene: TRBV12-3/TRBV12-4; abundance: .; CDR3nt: TGTGCCAGCAGCAGACCGGCTGAGTCTACCTACAATGAGCAGTTCTTC; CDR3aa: CASSRPAESTYNEQFF
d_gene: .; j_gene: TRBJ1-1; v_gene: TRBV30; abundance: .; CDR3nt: TGTGCCTGGGCTAGAGGTCACACTGAAGCTTTCTTT; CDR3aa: CAWARGHTEAFF
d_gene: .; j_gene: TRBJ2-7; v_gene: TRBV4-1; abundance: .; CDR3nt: TGCGCCAGCAGCCGACTCAGCCCCACGGGCTACGAGCAGTACTTC; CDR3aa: CASSRLSPTGYEQYF
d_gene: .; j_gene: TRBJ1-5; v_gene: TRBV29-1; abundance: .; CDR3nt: TGCAGCGTTTTCAACAGGGACAATCAGCCCCAGCATTTT; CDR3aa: CSVFNRDNQPQHF
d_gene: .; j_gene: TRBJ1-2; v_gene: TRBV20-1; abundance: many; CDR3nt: TGCAGTGCTAGTGCCATAGCTAACTATGGCTACACCTTC; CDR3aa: CSASAIANYGYTF
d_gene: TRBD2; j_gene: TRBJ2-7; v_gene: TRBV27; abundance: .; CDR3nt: TGTGCCAGCAGCGAGACTAGCTTTGGGTACGAGCAGTACTTC; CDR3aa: CASSETSFGYEQYF
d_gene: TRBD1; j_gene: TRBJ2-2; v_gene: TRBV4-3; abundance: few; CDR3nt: TGCGCCAGCAGCCAAGATTACAGGGGGCCCGGGGAGCTGTTTTTT; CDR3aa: CASSQDYRGPGELFF
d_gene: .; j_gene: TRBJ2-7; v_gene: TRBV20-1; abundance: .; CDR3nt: TGCAGTGCAATCGGACACTACGAGCAGTACTTC; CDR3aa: CSAIGHYEQYF